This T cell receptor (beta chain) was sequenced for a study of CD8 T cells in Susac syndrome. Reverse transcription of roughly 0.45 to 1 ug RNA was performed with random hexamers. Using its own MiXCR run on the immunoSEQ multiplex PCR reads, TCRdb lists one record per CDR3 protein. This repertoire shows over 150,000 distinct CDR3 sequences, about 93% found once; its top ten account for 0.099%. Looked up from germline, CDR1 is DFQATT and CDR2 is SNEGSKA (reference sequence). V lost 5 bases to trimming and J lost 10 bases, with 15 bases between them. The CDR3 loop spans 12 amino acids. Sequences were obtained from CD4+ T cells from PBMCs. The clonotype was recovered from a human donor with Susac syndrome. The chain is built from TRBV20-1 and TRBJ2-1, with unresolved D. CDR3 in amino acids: CSACPGPQEQFF. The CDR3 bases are TGCAGTGCTTGCCCCGGCCCCCAGGAGCAGTTCTTC.